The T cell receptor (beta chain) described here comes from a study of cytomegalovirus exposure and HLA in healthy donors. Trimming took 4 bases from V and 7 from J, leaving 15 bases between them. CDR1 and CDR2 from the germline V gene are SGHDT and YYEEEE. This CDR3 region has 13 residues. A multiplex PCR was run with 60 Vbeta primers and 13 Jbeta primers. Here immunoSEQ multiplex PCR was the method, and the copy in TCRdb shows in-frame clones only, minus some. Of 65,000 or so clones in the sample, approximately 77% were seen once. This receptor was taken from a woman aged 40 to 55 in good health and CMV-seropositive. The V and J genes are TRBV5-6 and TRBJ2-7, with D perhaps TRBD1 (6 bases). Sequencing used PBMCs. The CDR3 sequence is CASSIQGLGEQYF. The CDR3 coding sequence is TGTGCCAGCAGCATACAGGGATTGGGGGAGCAGTACTTC.